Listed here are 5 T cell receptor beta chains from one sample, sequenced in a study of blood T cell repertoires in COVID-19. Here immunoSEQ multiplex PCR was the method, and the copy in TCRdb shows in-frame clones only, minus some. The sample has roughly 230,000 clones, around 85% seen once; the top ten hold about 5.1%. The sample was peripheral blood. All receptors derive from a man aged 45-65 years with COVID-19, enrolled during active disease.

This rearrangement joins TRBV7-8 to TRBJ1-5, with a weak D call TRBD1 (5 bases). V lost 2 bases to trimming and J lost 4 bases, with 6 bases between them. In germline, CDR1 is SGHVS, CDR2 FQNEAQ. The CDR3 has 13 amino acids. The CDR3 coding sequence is TGTGCCAGCAGCTTATCAGGGAATCAGCCCCAGCATTTT. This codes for CASSLSGNQPQHF. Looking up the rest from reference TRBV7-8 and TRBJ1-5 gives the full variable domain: GAGVSQSPRYKVAKRGQDVALRCDPISGHVSLFWYQQALGQGPEFLTYFQNEAQLDKSGLPSDRFFAERPEGSVSTLKIQRTQQEDSAVYLCASSLSGNQPQHFGDGTRLSIL.

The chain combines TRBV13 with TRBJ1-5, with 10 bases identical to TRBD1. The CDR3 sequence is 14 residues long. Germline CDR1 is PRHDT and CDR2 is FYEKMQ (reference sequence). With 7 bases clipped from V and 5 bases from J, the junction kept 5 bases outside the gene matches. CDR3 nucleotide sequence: TGTGCCAGCAACCCGGGACAGGGGTATCAGCCCCAGCATTTT. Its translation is CASNPGQGYQPQHF.

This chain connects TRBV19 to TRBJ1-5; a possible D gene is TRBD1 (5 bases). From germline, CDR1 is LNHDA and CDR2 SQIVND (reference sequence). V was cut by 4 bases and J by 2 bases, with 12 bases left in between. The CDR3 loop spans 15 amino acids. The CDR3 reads CASSSPGQGNQPQHF. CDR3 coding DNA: TGTGCCAGTAGTAGCCCCGGACAAGGCAATCAGCCCCAGCATTTT.

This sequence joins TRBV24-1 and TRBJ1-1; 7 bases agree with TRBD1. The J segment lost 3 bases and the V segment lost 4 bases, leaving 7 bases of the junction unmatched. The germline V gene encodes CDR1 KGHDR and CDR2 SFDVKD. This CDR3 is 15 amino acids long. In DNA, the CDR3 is TGTGCCACCAGTGACCCAAGACAGGGAGACACTGAAGCTTTCTTT. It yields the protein CATSDPRQGDTEAFF.

CDR3 protein: CASSGRGANSPLHF. Here the CDR3 DNA reads TGTGCCAGCAGCGGGAGGGGGGCTAATTCACCCCTCCACTTT. The V call is TRBV3-1 (or the pseudogene TRBV3-2), the J call TRBJ1-6; D is perhaps TRBD1 (6 bases). This CDR3 contains 14 residues. The germline V gene encodes CDR1 LGHDT and CDR2 YNNKEL (reference sequence). Trimming took off 5 bases at V and 6 bases at J, with 11 bases between the two ends.